The 13 T cell receptor beta chains given below trace back to one sample, sequenced in a study of T-cell reconstitution after alpha-beta-depleted transplantation in children. A library of TCRbeta sequences, prepared with unique molecular identifiers, was generated. TCRdb fed the PCR reads into MiXCR, producing one record per CDR3 protein. This repertoire shows about 600,000 distinct CDR3 sequences, around 23% found once; its top ten account for over 12%. Source: PBMCs, mostly from graft donor cells, taken 360 days after TCRalphabeta/CD19-depleted stem cell transplant. The receptors come from a boy under two years old who had a stem cell transplant for acute myeloid leukemia, so the T cells may come from the graft donor.

This clonotype was counted only a few times. Given the absence of the conserved phenylalanine or tryptophan at the CDR3 end, a read error is likely. The chain recombines TRBV7-9 with TRBJ2-7; unclear D gene. V was clipped by 4 bases and J by 9 bases, with 13 bases between them. This CDR3 comprises 12 residues. Germline V gene lookup returns CDR1 SEHNR and CDR2 FQNEAQ (reference sequence). The CDR3 nucleotides are TGTGCCAGCAGCTCCCGTGGTAGGAGGCAGTACCTC. Residues: CASSSRGRRQYL.

This clonotype was recorded at least ten times. The chain has TRBV20-1 and TRBJ2-6; maybe TRBD1 (5 bases). With 4 bases removed from V and 4 bases from J, the gap between germline ends came to 17 bases. CDR3 length equals 16 residues. In germline, CDR1 is DFQATT, CDR2 SNEGSKA (reference sequence). The CDR3 DNA follows: TGCAGTGCTATGCGAGCCTCAGGGCTGGGGGCCAACGTCCTGACTTTC. As protein: CSAMRASGLGANVLTF.

The chain recombines TRBV20-1 with TRBJ1-5, with D possibly TRBD1 on 5 matching bases. This CDR3 comprises 12 residues. V lost 7 bases, J lost 7 bases, and 14 bases lay in between. Germline V CDR1 and CDR2: DFQATT, SNEGSKA (reference sequence). The CDR3 loop is CSVLRDVQPQHF. The CDR3 nucleotides read TGCAGTGTCCTCAGGGACGTGCAGCCCCAGCATTTT.

This clonotype has ten or more counts. J is TRBJ2-3 and V is TRBV7-6; TRBD2 aligns across 11 bases. This CDR3 has 17 amino acids. The germline CDR1 and CDR2 sequences are SGHVS and FNYEAQ. J lost 2 bases, V lost 4 bases, and 8 bases had no gene match. The CDR3 sequence is CASSSGLSGGATDTQYF. DNA of the CDR3: TGTGCCAGCAGCTCCGGACTTAGCGGGGGGGCCACAGATACGCAGTATTTT.

This clonotype has just one count. This chain links TRBV7-2 with TRBJ1-6; 11 positions match TRBD1. The CDR3 length is 16 residues. Germline V gene data show CDR1 as SGHTA and CDR2 as FQGNSA. V trimming: 5 bases; J trimming: 9 bases; junction bases outside the gene matches: 9. This CDR3 reads CASSLSPGQGGSPLHF. The CDR3 nucleotides are TGTGCCAGCAGCCTAAGCCCGGGACAGGGGGGTTCACCCCTCCACTTT.

This clonotype was recorded many times. The chain carries TRBV5-1 and TRBJ1-1; TRBD1 might be the D (5 bases). V lost 4 bases, J lost 1 base, and 14 bases lay in between. CDR3 length: 15 amino acids. The germline V gene has CDR1 SGHRS and CDR2 YFSETQ. This CDR3 reads CASSRAWGGNTEAFF. DNA of the CDR3: TGCGCCAGCAGCCGGGCTTGGGGGGGGAACACTGAAGCTTTCTTT. The full variable domain, in which reference TRBV5-1 and TRBJ1-1 provide the parts outside the CDR3, is KAGVTQTPRYLIKTRGQQVTLSCSPISGHRSVSWYQQTPGQGLQFLFEYFSETQRNKGNFPGRFSGRQFSNSRSEMNVSTLELGDSALYLCASSRAWGGNTEAFFGQGTRLTVV.

This clonotype was seen many times. The CDR3 sequence: CASSAAGGYEQYV. The CDR3 nucleotides are TGTGCCAGCAGCGCTGCTGGGGGGTACGAGCAGTACGTC. V and J are TRBV7-9 and TRBJ2-7; perhaps TRBD2 as D (6 bases). CDR3 size: 13 residues. Trimming cost V 5 bases and J 4 bases, with 12 bases left between them. CDR1 is SEHNR, CDR2 FQNEAQ, per germline (reference sequence).

This chain links TRBV18 with TRBJ2-1; TRBD2 might be the D (6 bases). The CDR3 totals 13 residues. Trimming stripped 6 bases from V and 8 bases from J, with 14 bases between. In germline, CDR1 is KGHSH, CDR2 LQKENI. The CDR3 sequence: CASSAGLSDEQFF. The CDR3 DNA reads as TGTGCCAGCTCGGCGGGGCTTTCCGATGAGCAGTTCTTC.

This clonotype was counted many times. The rearrangement links TRBV9 to TRBJ2-5; tentatively, D is TRBD1 (5 bases). The V end was cut by 4 bases, the J end by 1 base, with 11 bases between. CDR3 length equals 14 residues. The V gene's germline CDR1 is SGDLS and CDR2 YYNGEE. CDR3 loop: CASSHDSRQETQYF. The CDR3 DNA reads TGTGCCAGCAGCCACGACAGCCGCCAAGAGACCCAGTACTTC.

This clonotype turned up a few times. DNA for the CDR3: TGCGCCAGCAGTGAATTGGGACCGACAGATACGCAGTATTTT. Translation: CASSELGPTDTQYF. This chain uses TRBV10-1 with TRBJ2-3; D tentatively reads TRBD1 or TRBD2 (5 bases each). CDR1 is WNHNN, CDR2 SYGVQD, per germline (reference sequence). The CDR3 is made up of 14 amino acids. Trimming shortened V by 3 bases and J by 3 bases, and 10 bases separated the two germline ends.

This clonotype occurred many times. The chain carries TRBV11-1 and TRBJ2-4; no clear D. Per germline, CDR1 SGHAT and CDR2 FQDESV (reference sequence). CDR3 size: 13 residues. Trimming cost V 3 bases and J 7 bases, with 10 bases left between them. The CDR3 spells CASSLQNGNIQYF. The CDR3 DNA reads TGTGCCAGCAGCTTGCAAAACGGGAACATTCAGTACTTC.

This clonotype was observed at least ten times. This chain connects TRBV6-5 to TRBJ1-6, with D perhaps matching TRBD1 (5 bases). The V and J ends lost 4 bases and 14 bases respectively, with 21 bases between them. The CDR3 runs to 15 residues. Germline CDR1 is MNHEY and CDR2 is SVGAGI. For the CDR3, the DNA is TGTGCCAGCAGTTTTACCCAGGACCGAGACAGCACCCTCCACTTT. This encodes CASSFTQDRDSTLHF.

The chain couples TRBV3-1 to TRBJ1-1; TRBD1 aligns across 7 bases. Germline assignment: CDR1 LGHDT and CDR2 YNNKEL (reference sequence). The CDR3 sequence is 16 residues long. The J segment lost 4 bases and the V segment lost 0 bases, leaving 8 bases of the junction unmatched. DNA of the CDR3: TGTGCCAGCAGCCAAGATCGGGAGGGGGCGCCCACTGAAGCTTTCTTT. Translating it yields CASSQDREGAPTEAFF.